The rows below give T cell receptor beta chains drawn from one sample of a study of blood T cell repertoires in COVID-19. Measured with immunoSEQ multiplex PCR; TCRdb has only the in-frame clones, and not every one. This table has 120,000 to 150,000 clones, more than 70% appearing once. The material sequenced was peripheral blood. The receptors were gathered from a woman in her sixties with acute or convalescent COVID-19. Each CDR3 is given with its conserved first and last residue. The D gene is left open where the match is weak. Rows give clone size only sometimes, using once, few, many, or a class for an expanded clone.

D,size,J,V,CDR3,DNA
TRBD2,-,TRBJ2-2,TRBV19,CASSIVRAGGPNTGELFF,TGTGCCAGTAGTATAGTTCGAGCGGGGGGGCCGAACACCGGGGAGCTGTTTTTT
-,-,TRBJ1-2,TRBV7-9,CASSLSQGGYTF,TGTGCCAGCAGCTTAAGTCAGGGGGGCTACACCTTC
-,few,TRBJ1-5,TRBV18,CASSPSQGDQPQHF,TGTGCCAGCTCACCGTCACAGGGCGATCAGCCCCAGCATTTT
TRBD2,-,TRBJ2-1,TRBV6-5,CASILRLAGGAQFF,TGTGCCAGCATACTCAGACTAGCGGGGGGAGCGCAGTTCTTC
-,-,TRBJ1-1,TRBV24-1,CATSDLRPGVDTEAFF,TGTGCCACCAGTGATTTGCGACCAGGGGTAGACACTGAAGCTTTCTTT
-,-,TRBJ1-6,TRBV14,CASSQASWALNSPLHF,TGTGCCAGCAGCCAAGCCTCCTGGGCTTTGAATTCACCCCTCCACTTT
-,-,TRBJ1-2,TRBV24-1,CATSESGGSYGYTF,TGTGCCACCAGTGAGTCGGGGGGAAGCTATGGCTACACCTTC
TRBD1,-,TRBJ1-2,TRBV2,CASSNGRGLGGYTF,TGTGCCAGCTCCAATGGCAGGGGGCTGGGTGGCTACACCTTC
-,-,TRBJ2-3,TRBV7-3,CASSSPPLDTQYF,TGTGCCAGCAGCTCCCCCCCTCTTGATACGCAGTATTTT
-,once,TRBJ1-4,TRBV28,CASTDTEKLFF,TGTGCCAGCACCGACACTGAAAAACTGTTTTTT
-,-,TRBJ1-3,TRBV15,CATSRDTGSGNTIYF,TGTGCCACCAGCAGAGACACAGGGTCTGGAAACACCATATATTTT
TRBD1,-,TRBJ1-2,TRBV7-3,CASSLKGARGYTF,TGTGCCAGCAGCTTAAAGGGGGCGCGTGGCTACACCTTC
-,-,TRBJ2-4,TRBV5-1,CASSLPQGAKNIQYF,TGCGCCAGCAGCTTGCCTCAGGGGGCCAAAAACATTCAGTACTTC
-,few,TRBJ2-5,TRBV10-3,CAISEPRRASDAQETQYF,TGTGCCATCAGTGAGCCTCGGAGGGCTAGCGATGCCCAAGAGACCCAGTACTTC
-,-,TRBJ2-1,TRBV24-1,CATSAGGPYNEQFF,TGTGCCACCAGTGCGGGGGGCCCCTACAATGAGCAGTTCTTC
-,once,TRBJ2-3,TRBV7-2,CASSLLTESTDTQYF,TGTGCCAGCAGCTTGTTGACAGAGAGCACAGATACGCAGTATTTT
TRBD2,-,TRBJ2-1,TRBV30,CAWSVAWLAGPRNEQFF,TGTGCCTGGAGTGTCGCGTGGCTAGCGGGCCCAAGGAATGAGCAGTTCTTC
-,-,TRBJ1-6,TRBV27,CASSSTGNSPLHF,TGTGCCAGCAGTTCGACAGGAAATTCACCCCTCCACTTT
-,-,TRBJ1-2,TRBV6-5,CASSYSTIGYGYTF,TGTGCCAGCAGTTACTCGACAATAGGCTATGGCTACACCTTC
-,-,TRBJ2-7,TRBV4-1,CASSQGVGARFYEQYF,TGCGCCAGCAGCCAAGGGGTGGGGGCGAGGTTCTACGAGCAGTACTTC
-,few,TRBJ1-5,TRBV2,CASSGNPWGSGQPQHF,TGTGCCAGCAGTGGCAATCCGTGGGGGAGCGGGCAGCCCCAGCATTTT
-,-,TRBJ2-4,TRBV4-1,CASSPLSGAQNIQYF,TGCGCCAGCAGCCCGCTCAGTGGGGCTCAAAACATTCAGTACTTC
-,-,TRBJ1-6,TRBV5-1,CASSEQGSYNSPLHF,TGCGCCAGCAGCGAACAGGGTTCCTATAATTCACCCCTCCACTTT
-,-,TRBJ2-3,TRBV4-1,CASSSERPFSTDTQYF,TGCGCCAGCAGCTCTGAGAGGCCCTTTAGCACAGATACGCAGTATTTT
-,-,TRBJ2-1,TRBV11-3,CASSFSRGEQFF,TGTGCCAGCAGCTTCTCTCGGGGGGAGCAGTTCTTC
TRBD2,-,TRBJ2-1,TRBV3-1/TRBV3-2,CASSLRTSNEQFF,TGTGCCAGCAGCCTACGGACTAGCAATGAGCAGTTCTTC
-,-,TRBJ1-1,TRBV18,CASSPLGQNTEAFF,TGTGCCAGCTCACCATTGGGACAGAACACTGAAGCTTTCTTT
TRBD2,-,TRBJ2-1,TRBV29-1,CSVDRGGRNEQFF,TGCAGCGTTGATCGGGGGGGCCGAAATGAGCAGTTCTTC
-,-,TRBJ1-4,TRBV23-1,CASSHRCKLFF,TGCGCCAGCAGTCACCGGTGTAAACTGTTTTTT
-,-,TRBJ2-2,TRBV24-1,CATSDLPSQMNTGELFF,TGTGCCACCAGTGATTTGCCTAGTCAGATGAACACCGGGGAGCTGTTTTTT
-,-,TRBJ2-2,TRBV6-5,CASSHEGIVTGELFF,TGTGCCAGCAGCCACGAGGGTATAGTCACCGGGGAGCTGTTTTTT
TRBD2,medium-sized,TRBJ2-2,TRBV7-8,CASTLSGAGTGELFF,TGTGCCAGCACCCTAAGCGGGGCGGGGACCGGGGAGCTGTTTTTT
TRBD2,-,TRBJ2-7,TRBV9,CASSVGLAGGVTSYEQYF,TGTGCCAGCAGCGTGGGGCTAGCGGGGGGCGTTACCTCCTACGAGCAGTACTTC
TRBD1,-,TRBJ1-6,TRBV7-2,CASSLVSGGTSPLHF,TGTGCCAGCAGCTTAGTGTCAGGGGGCACTTCACCCCTCCACTTT
TRBD2,many,TRBJ2-2,TRBV7-2,CASSSGLAGAVGELFF,TGTGCCAGCAGCTCCGGACTAGCGGGAGCTGTCGGGGAGCTGTTTTTT
-,-,TRBJ1-4,TRBV5-5,CASSYGAAEKLFF,TGTGCCAGCAGCTATGGGGCGGCTGAAAAACTGTTTTTT
-,-,TRBJ1-5,TRBV10-3,CAISEGQSSNQPQHF,TGTGCCATCAGTGAGGGACAGTCTAGCAATCAGCCCCAGCATTTT
TRBD1,-,TRBJ1-1,TRBV10-3,CAISGTGRGTEAFF,TGTGCCATCAGTGGGACAGGGAGGGGTACTGAAGCTTTCTTT
TRBD2,-,TRBJ2-5,TRBV6-2/TRBV6-3,CASSYVSGGAWKETQYF,TGTGCCAGCAGTTACGTTAGCGGGGGGGCGTGGAAAGAGACCCAGTACTTC
TRBD2,-,TRBJ2-5,TRBV14,CASSRSGGGAQETQYF,TGTGCCAGCAGCCGATCAGGCGGGGGGGCCCAGGAGACCCAGTACTTC
-,few,TRBJ2-7,TRBV4-1,CASSQTQTGSYEQYF,TGCGCCAGCAGCCAAACCCAGACAGGATCCTACGAGCAGTACTTC
TRBD2,-,TRBJ2-7,TRBV14,CASSRSEDSGGLLSYEQYF,TGTGCCAGCAGCCGGTCGGAGGATAGCGGGGGACTTCTCTCCTACGAGCAGTACTTC
-,-,TRBJ1-6,TRBV3-1/TRBV3-2,CASSQYGRGSPLHF,TGTGCCAGCAGCCAGTACGGCAGGGGATCACCCCTCCACTTT
-,once,TRBJ1-6,TRBV27,CASSLHRDSPLHF,TGTGCCAGCAGTTTACACAGGGATTCACCCCTCCACTTT
-,-,TRBJ2-1,TRBV7-2,CASSLNRNGEQFF,TGTGCCAGCAGCTTAAACCGAAACGGGGAGCAGTTCTTC
TRBD1,-,TRBJ1-3,TRBV4-3,CASSQTRGRGNTIYF,TGCGCCAGCAGCCAAACCAGGGGGCGAGGAAACACCATATATTTT
-,once,TRBJ1-6,TRBV30,CAWKQSSYNSPLHF,TGTGCCTGGAAACAAAGCTCCTATAATTCACCCCTCCACTTT
-,-,TRBJ2-2,TRBV18,CASSPERPNTGELFF,TGTGCCAGCTCACCGGAGCGCCCGAACACCGGGGAGCTGTTTTTT
TRBD2,-,TRBJ2-5,TRBV11-3,CASSPGLAGVVRETQYF,TGTGCCAGCAGCCCCGGACTAGCGGGGGTGGTGCGGGAGACCCAGTACTTC
-,-,TRBJ2-7,TRBV18,CASSPQEGYEQYF,TGTGCCAGCTCACCACAGGAGGGCTACGAGCAGTACTTC